The rows below give T cell receptor beta chains drawn from one sample of a study of blood T cell repertoires in COVID-19. The repertoire was sequenced with immunoSEQ multiplex PCR; TCRdb's copy has only in-frame clones and lacks some. The table lists some 160,000 clones, 88% of them singletons. Sequencing input: peripheral blood. The receptors derive from a man in his fifties who had recovered from COVID-19. Each CDR3 is given without its conserved first and last residue. Fields, in order: V gene, CDR3 length, CDR3 protein.

V: TRBV9
length: 10
CDR3: ASSVRGGELF

V: TRBV2
length: 14
CDR3: ASSETSGRAGYEQY

V: TRBV6-2/TRBV6-3
length: 13
CDR3: ASSDRDRMNSPLH

V: TRBV6-5
length: 12
CDR3: ASSYGAGGETQY

V: TRBV10-3
length: 14
CDR3: AIGTSGSKDKNIQY

V: TRBV7-8
length: 12
CDR3: ASSLVSEYNEQF

V: TRBV7-2
length: 12
CDR3: ASSPRGGNYEQY

V: TRBV9
length: 13
CDR3: ASSVGTGDRNTIY

V: TRBV6-2/TRBV6-3
length: 12
CDR3: ASSRPGVGYEQY

V: TRBV24-1
length: 14
CDR3: ATSDSGTSGINEQF

V: TRBV7-2
length: 12
CDR3: ASSTGQGGQPQH

V: TRBV5-1
length: 10
CDR3: ASSLGQSEQY

V: TRBV28
length: 12
CDR3: ASTVAGHNYGYT